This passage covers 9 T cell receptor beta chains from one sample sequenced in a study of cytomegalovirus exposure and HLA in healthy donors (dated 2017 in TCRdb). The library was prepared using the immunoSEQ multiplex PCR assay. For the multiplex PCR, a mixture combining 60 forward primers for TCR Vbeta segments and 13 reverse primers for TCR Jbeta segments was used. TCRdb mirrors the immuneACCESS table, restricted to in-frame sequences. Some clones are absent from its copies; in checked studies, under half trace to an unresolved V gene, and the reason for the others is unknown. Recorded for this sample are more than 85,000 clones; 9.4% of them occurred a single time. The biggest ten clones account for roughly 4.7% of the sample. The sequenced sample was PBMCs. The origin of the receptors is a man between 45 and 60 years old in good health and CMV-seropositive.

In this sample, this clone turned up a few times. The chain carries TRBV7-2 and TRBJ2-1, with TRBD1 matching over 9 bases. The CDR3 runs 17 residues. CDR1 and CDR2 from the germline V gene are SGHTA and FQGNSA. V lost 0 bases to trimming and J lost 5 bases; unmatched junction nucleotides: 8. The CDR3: CASSLARGTGYDNEQFF. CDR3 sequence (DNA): TGTGCCAGCAGCTTAGCGCGGGGGACAGGGTACGACAATGAGCAGTTCTTC.

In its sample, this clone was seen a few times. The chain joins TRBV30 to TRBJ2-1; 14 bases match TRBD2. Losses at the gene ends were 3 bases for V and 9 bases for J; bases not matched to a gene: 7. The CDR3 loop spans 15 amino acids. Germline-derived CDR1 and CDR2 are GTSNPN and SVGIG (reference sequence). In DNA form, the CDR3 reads TGTGCCTGGAGGGTGGGGACTAGCGGGAGTTTTGAGCAGTTCTTC. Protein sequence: CAWRVGTSGSFEQFF.

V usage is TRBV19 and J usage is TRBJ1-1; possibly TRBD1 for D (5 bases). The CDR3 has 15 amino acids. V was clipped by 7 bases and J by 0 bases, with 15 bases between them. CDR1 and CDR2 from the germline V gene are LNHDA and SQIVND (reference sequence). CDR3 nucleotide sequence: TGTGCCAGTAAGTTGGGGCCTACCATGAACACTGAAGCTTTCTTT. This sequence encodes CASKLGPTMNTEAFF. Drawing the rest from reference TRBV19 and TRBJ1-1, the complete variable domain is DGGITQSPKYLFRKEGQNVTLSCEQNLNHDAMYWYRQDPGQGLRLIYYSQIVNDFQKGDIAEGYSVSREKKESFPLTVTSAQKNPTAFYLCASKLGPTMNTEAFFGQGTRLTVV.

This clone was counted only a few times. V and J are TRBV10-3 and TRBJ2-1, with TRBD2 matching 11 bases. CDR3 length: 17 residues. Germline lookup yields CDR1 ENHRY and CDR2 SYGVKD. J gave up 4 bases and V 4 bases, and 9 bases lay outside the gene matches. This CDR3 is CAISVSGLAGGYNEQFF. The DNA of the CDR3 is TGTGCCATCAGTGTTTCCGGCCTAGCGGGAGGTTACAATGAGCAGTTCTTC.

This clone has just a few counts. CDR3 in DNA: TGTGCCAGCAGTGGCCCGGGACAGCTCTACGAGCAGTACTTC. It encodes CASSGPGQLYEQYF. The chain carries TRBV25-1 and TRBJ2-7, with TRBD1 matching over 7 bases. This CDR3 has 14 amino acids. Trimming at V came to 4 bases and at J to 3 bases, leaving 6 bases not matched to a gene. CDR1 and CDR2 (germline): MGHDK, SYGVNS.

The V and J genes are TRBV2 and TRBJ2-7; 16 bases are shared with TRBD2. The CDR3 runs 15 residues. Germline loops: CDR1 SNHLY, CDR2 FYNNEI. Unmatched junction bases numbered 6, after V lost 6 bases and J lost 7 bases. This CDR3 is CASSPGLAGGKEQYF. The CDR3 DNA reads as TGTGCCAGCAGCCCGGGACTAGCGGGAGGGAAAGAGCAGTACTTC.

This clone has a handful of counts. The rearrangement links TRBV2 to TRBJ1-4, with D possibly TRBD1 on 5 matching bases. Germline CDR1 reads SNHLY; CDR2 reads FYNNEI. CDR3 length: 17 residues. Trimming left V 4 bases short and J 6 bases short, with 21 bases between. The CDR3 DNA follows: TGTGCCAGCAGTGGGCCCCCGGGATCACGGGGGGATGAAAAACTGTTTTTT. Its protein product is CASSGPPGSRGDEKLFF.

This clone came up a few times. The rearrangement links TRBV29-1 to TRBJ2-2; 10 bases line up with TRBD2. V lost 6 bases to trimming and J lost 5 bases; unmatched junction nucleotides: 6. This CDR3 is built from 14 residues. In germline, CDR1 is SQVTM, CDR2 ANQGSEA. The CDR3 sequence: CSVPSGSLTGELFF. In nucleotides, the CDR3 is TGCAGCGTGCCTAGCGGGAGCCTAACCGGGGAGCTGTTTTTT.

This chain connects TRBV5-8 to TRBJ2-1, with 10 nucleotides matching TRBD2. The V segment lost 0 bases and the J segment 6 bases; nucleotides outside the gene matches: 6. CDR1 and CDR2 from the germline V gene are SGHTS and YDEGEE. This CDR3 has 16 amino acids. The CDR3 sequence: CASSLGLAGVGNEQFF. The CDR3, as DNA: TGTGCCAGCAGCTTGGGGCTAGCGGGAGTAGGCAATGAGCAGTTCTTC.